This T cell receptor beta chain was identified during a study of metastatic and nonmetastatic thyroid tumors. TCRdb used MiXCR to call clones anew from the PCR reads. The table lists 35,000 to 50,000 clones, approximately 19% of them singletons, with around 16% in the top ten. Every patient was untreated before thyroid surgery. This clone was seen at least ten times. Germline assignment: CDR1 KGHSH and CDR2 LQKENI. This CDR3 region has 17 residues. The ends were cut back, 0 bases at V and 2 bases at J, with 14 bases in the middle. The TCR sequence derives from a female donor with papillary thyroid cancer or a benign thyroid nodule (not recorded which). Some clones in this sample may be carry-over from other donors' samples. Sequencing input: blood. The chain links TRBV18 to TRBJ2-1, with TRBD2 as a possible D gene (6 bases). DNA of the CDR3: TGTGCCAGCTCACCACCTATCCGGGACTCCGCCTACAATGAGCAGTTCTTC. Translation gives CASSPPIRDSAYNEQFF.